This TCR beta chain was identified during a study of graft-versus-host responses after intestinal transplantation. Looking at the study overall: Grafts that recipients had were multivisceral, liver-intestinal, or isolated intestinal transplants. All of the recipients had induction that used anti-thymocyte globulin, then tacrolimus and steroids for about 3 years. Notes on the study in general: Early declines in HvG clones that occurred post-transplant were associated with peak circulating GvH clone levels. Researchers found GvH clones in recipient marrow, and some showed up first in ileum or blood.

The CDR3 runs to 13 residues. V lost 5 bases and J lost 6; bases outside the gene matches: 1. The germline V gene has CDR1 SEHNR and CDR2 FQNEAQ (reference sequence). With respect to this clone: Its specificity is unknown.

Assay used: immunoSEQ multiplex PCR; TCRdb lists only in-frame clones, some missing. This sample has approximately 71,000 clones, with roughly 90% found just once. The source of this sequence is a human donor who received an intestinal transplant. The sample in question was unstimulated CD8+ T cells sorted from spleen or lymph node cells, obtained before intestinal transplant. The chain has TRBV7-9 and TRBJ2-3; 11 bases align to TRBD2. CDR3 bases: TGTGCCAGCAGCAGGACTAGCGGGGATACGCAGTATTTT. Its protein product is CASSRTSGDTQYF.